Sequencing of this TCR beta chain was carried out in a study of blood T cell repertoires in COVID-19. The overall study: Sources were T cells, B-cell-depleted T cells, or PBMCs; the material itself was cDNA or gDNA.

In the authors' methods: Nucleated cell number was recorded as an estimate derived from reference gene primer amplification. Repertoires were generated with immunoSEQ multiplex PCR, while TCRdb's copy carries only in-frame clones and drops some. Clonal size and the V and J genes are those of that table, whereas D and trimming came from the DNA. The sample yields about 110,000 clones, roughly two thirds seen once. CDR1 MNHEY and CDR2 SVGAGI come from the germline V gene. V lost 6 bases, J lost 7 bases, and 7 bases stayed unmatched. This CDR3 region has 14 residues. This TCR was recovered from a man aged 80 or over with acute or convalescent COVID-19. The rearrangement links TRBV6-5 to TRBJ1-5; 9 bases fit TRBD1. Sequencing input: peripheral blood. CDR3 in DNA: TGTGCCAGCAGACCCCCGGGACAGGGACAGCCCCAGCATTTT. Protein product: CASRPPGQGQPQHF.